A selection of T cell receptor beta chains follows, all from one sample in a study of cytomegalovirus exposure and HLA in healthy donors. Using immunoSEQ multiplex PCR, the repertoire was profiled, and TCRdb retains in-frame clones only, with some absent. Of approximately 150,000 clones in the sample, approximately 77% were seen once. The sample comprised PBMCs. Receptors originate from a female donor in good health and CMV-seronegative. CDR3s include the opening cysteine and the closing phenylalanine or tryptophan. The order of the fields is clone size, V gene, J gene, D gene, CDR3 protein, CDR3 DNA. A D gene is named only where the DNA matches it firmly. Clone size is stated in some rows and not others, as once, few, many or a class when expanded.

-	TRBV27	TRBJ1-2	-	CASSLYRSGQGSYGYTF	TGTGCCAGCAGTTTATATAGGTCGGGGCAGGGGTCCTATGGCTACACCTTC
-	TRBV7-3	TRBJ2-1	TRBD2	CASSPSGSGDEQFF	TGTGCCAGCAGCCCGAGCGGGAGCGGAGATGAGCAGTTCTTC
-	TRBV6-5	TRBJ2-7	TRBD1	CASRQGGSYEQYF	TGTGCCAGCAGACAGGGGGGCTCCTACGAGCAGTACTTC
-	TRBV4-2	TRBJ2-7	TRBD2	CASSQGLAGGDNEQYF	TGTGCCAGCAGCCAGGGACTAGCGGGAGGCGACAACGAGCAGTACTTC
-	TRBV7-9	TRBJ1-1	TRBD1	CASSWTGSMNTEAFF	TGTGCCAGCAGCTGGACAGGGTCGATGAACACTGAAGCTTTCTTT
-	TRBV2	TRBJ2-1	TRBD2	CASSEEATGGPLNEQFF	TGTGCCAGCAGTGAAGAGGCTACGGGGGGGCCGCTGAATGAGCAGTTCTTC
-	TRBV15	TRBJ2-7	TRBD2	CATSREGGGSYEQYF	TGTGCCACCAGCAGAGAGGGCGGGGGGTCCTACGAGCAGTACTTC
once	TRBV21-1	TRBJ2-3	-	CASSKVGGAGRRVADTQYF	TGTGCCAGCAGCAAGGTGGGCGGGGCAGGGAGAAGGGTGGCAGATACGCAGTATTTT
-	TRBV9	TRBJ2-2	-	CASSPTTTGELFF	TGTGCCAGCAGCCCCACTACCACCGGGGAGCTGTTTTTT
-	TRBV4-3	TRBJ2-2	TRBD1	CASSQDGTGGTGELFF	TGCGCCAGCAGCCAAGATGGGACAGGGGGAACCGGGGAGCTGTTTTTT
few	TRBV28	TRBJ2-7	TRBD1	CASQDRVDHEQYF	TGTGCCAGCCAGGACAGGGTGGACCACGAGCAGTACTTC
-	TRBV18	TRBJ2-7	TRBD2	CASSGVAGYEQYF	TGTGCCAGCTCAGGGGTAGCGGGCTACGAGCAGTACTTC
-	TRBV19	TRBJ2-7	-	CASKQRGREFYEQYF	TGTGCCAGTAAACAGAGAGGCAGGGAATTCTACGAGCAGTACTTC
few	TRBV6-4	TRBJ2-3	TRBD2	CASSDASGGAGADTQYF	TGTGCCAGCAGTGACGCTAGCGGGGGGGCCGGAGCAGATACGCAGTATTTT
-	TRBV28	TRBJ2-1	TRBD2	CASSSNLREREAHEQFF	TGTGCCAGCAGTTCAAATCTTCGGGAGCGGGAGGCGCACGAGCAGTTCTTC
-	TRBV28	TRBJ2-5	-	CASSPPGGRQETQYF	TGTGCCAGCAGTCCCCCCGGAGGTCGCCAAGAGACCCAGTACTTC
-	TRBV5-6	TRBJ2-6	-	CASSLSVSSSGANVLTF	TGTGCCAGCAGCTTGTCGGTTAGTTCCTCTGGGGCCAACGTCCTGACTTTC
-	TRBV6-1	TRBJ2-5	TRBD2	CASKGGRTQETQYF	TGTGCCAGCAAAGGCGGGAGGACTCAAGAGACCCAGTACTTC
-	TRBV6-6	TRBJ2-1	-	CASLAGTYSDEQFF	TGTGCCTCCTTGGCCGGGACATATTCCGATGAGCAGTTCTTC
once	TRBV7-9	TRBJ2-7	TRBD2	CASSLTNSGGFSYEQYF	TGTGCCAGCAGCTTAACCAATAGCGGGGGCTTCTCCTACGAGCAGTACTTC
-	TRBV9	TRBJ2-7	TRBD2	CASSPRLLAGDSGEQYF	TGTGCCAGCAGCCCCCGACTGTTAGCGGGAGACTCGGGCGAGCAGTACTTC
-	TRBV6-1	TRBJ2-1	TRBD2	CASSGLEAGVKNEQFF	TGTGCCAGCAGTGGGTTGGAAGCGGGAGTGAAAAATGAGCAGTTCTTC
few	TRBV7-8	TRBJ2-7	TRBD1	CASSLSSGTGKPLWGYEQYF	TGTGCCAGCAGCCTTTCTTCCGGGACAGGGAAACCCCTTTGGGGCTACGAGCAGTACTTC
-	TRBV28	TRBJ2-5	-	CASSLFIRQETQYF	TGTGCCAGCAGTTTATTTATTCGCCAAGAGACCCAGTACTTC
-	TRBV19	TRBJ2-7	-	CASSSMGARDEQYF	TGTGCCAGTTCATCAATGGGGGCGCGGGACGAGCAGTACTTC
-	TRBV7-3	TRBJ2-1	-	CASSLRRGRSYNEQFF	TGTGCCAGCAGCTTAAGGCGCGGCCGCTCCTACAATGAGCAGTTCTTC
once	TRBV28	TRBJ2-1	-	CASSFRVRDRLYNEQFF	TGTGCCAGCAGTTTTAGGGTCCGAGACAGACTCTACAATGAGCAGTTCTTC
-	TRBV2	TRBJ2-3	TRBD1	CASSRQGSKDTQYF	TGTGCCAGCTCCCGACAGGGGAGTAAAGATACGCAGTATTTT
-	TRBV28	TRBJ2-7	-	CASSLRGSPSEQYF	TGTGCCAGCAGTTTAAGGGGGAGTCCGTCCGAGCAGTACTTC
once	TRBV4-3	TRBJ1-2	-	CASSQGTGGYTF	TGCGCCAGCAGCCAAGGAACAGGGGGCTACACCTTC
-	TRBV6-4	TRBJ2-3	-	CASRDSFTDTQYF	TGTGCCAGCAGGGACTCCTTCACAGATACGCAGTATTTT
-	TRBV7-2	TRBJ1-1	-	CASSLAGPLVNTEAFF	TGTGCCAGCAGCTTAGCGGGGCCCCTAGTGAACACTGAAGCTTTCTTT